This entry is about one TCR beta chain. The clone's antigen remains unknown. The input lacks base qualities; no much larger clone sits a single base away. These data originate in a study of cytomegalovirus exposure and HLA in healthy donors (dated by TCRdb to about 2017). About the full investigation: An earlier analysis of 587 of the donors reported 250 to 350 Gb of sequence data and some 100 million unique TCR beta sequences from 150 million to 200 million T cells. An early release that covered some 630 HLA-typed donors contained approximately 300 gigabases of sequencing data and around 80 million unique TCR sequences. Of the 398 genotyped donors, approximately 82% fell in the genetic ancestry cluster associated with self-reported Caucasian donors. The aim of the study was to test whether cataloging public T cell receptors could identify signatures of past pathogen exposure. Using immunosequencing, the study profiled T cell repertoires from about 610 subjects and related those repertoires to cytomegalovirus serostatus. Along with the approximately 620-subject first cohort, a separate validation cohort of over 90 different subjects was used. To predict cytomegalovirus infection status, the study combined high-throughput TCR immunosequencing, statistical association of individual TCRs with disease status, and machine learning. A later analysis re-examined previously published TCR beta repertoires from just over 650 donors and added high-resolution HLA genotyping to investigate patterns of TCR occurrence. The later analysis used no new phenotypic data to find candidate immune exposures, relying instead on TCR beta sequences and their occurrence across donors. An earlier analysis of 587 of the donors used high-throughput TCR beta sequencing to judge whether each TCR beta V gene segment behaved as functional or pseudogenic. Donor age, sex, ethnicity and CMV serostatus were compiled together with the repertoire data. A later genetic analysis used genome-wide SNP genotypes for about 55% of the 666 donors, treating that subset as a discovery cohort. All discovery cohort repertoires had been generated on a single sequencing platform. Class I and class II HLA loci were covered by the typing at four-digit resolution. Typing coverage varied by locus: roughly 629-640 donors for A, B, C, DRB1 and DQB1; more than 500 for DQA1; over 600 for DPA1; under 490 for DPB1. A handful of DR-DQ haplotypes were handled as single units for association and clustering because linkage in the cohort was strong. Among a few hundred genotyped donors of the cohort, an average of about 240,000 unique TCR beta nucleotide sequences were sequenced per donor, 15% to 20% of them non-productive.

The cohort was made up of approximately 670 healthy bone marrow donors. Cohort members were all nominally healthy when sampled, although unrecorded immune exposures were likely present. The donor was CMV seropositive and was included in the group of 250 to 300 seropositive cohort members. Every donor gave a peripheral blood sample, and the peripheral blood mononuclear cells from that sample were used for TCR beta sequencing. Genomic DNA was extracted from the blood cell samples with the Qiagen DNeasy Blood Extraction Kit. Overall study results and their limits: The authors suggested that the approach could potentially be extended to other disease states and immunological phenotypes. A total of 150 or so TCR beta chains were listed by the study as associated with cytomegalovirus. According to a later genetic analysis, donors in an Asian-associated ancestry cluster had fewer N-insertions in productive TCRs than the approximately 650-donor mean. Correlated functional status among segregating V segments might reflect linkage disequilibrium, but an unknown experimental factor could not be ruled out. Only TCR beta chains were sequenced in this cohort, and the absence of alpha or paired-chain data limited detectable features. A later analysis reported that several top co-occurrence clusters appeared linked to parvovirus B19, influenza, CMV and Epstein-Barr virus. Some IMGT-functional V segments, including TRBV6-2 and TRBV6-3, could not be told apart with the 87-base-pair reads, so those segments were excluded. At a false discovery rate of 0.05, a later analysis linked some 18,000 TCR beta sequences to specific HLA alleles. A later analysis found that TCR association rates varied across HLA loci, with DRB1 alleles showing the most associated TCRs and HLA-C alleles the fewest. Roughly uniform sequencing depth across donors was assumed in presence/absence analyses, although this assumption may not hold. Because some donors lacked HLA typing at each locus, the association tests relied only on the typed subset. Because counts were too low, 15 to 20 rarely observed V segments, including chromosome 9 orphons, were left out of the earlier analysis of approximately 580 of the donors. Most CMV-associated TCR beta chains appeared to be HLA-restricted in a later analysis, and the HLA associations seemed to be driven largely by CMV exposure. Most TCR sequences were seen in very few donors, while some public TCRs were found in many individuals. A cluster of highly shared sequence variants was judged likely to be a technical artifact of the sequencing pipeline. A further reported finding was that TCR beta sequences accurately predicted the HLA-A and HLA-B alleles for most subjects in the first cohort. CMV serostatus was the only immune exposure information available for the cohort. In an earlier analysis of 587 of the donors, most TCR beta V segments were observed in productive rearrangements about 90% or about 30% of the time, broadly matching IMGT annotations. When HLA alleles, especially DR and DQ, strongly co-occurred, TCR associations were difficult to assign to individual alleles. V-gene and J-gene trimming of TCR beta chains was associated with a missense DCLRE1C variant in a later genetic analysis, and the association was replicated in an independent cohort. Compared with equally common non-associated chains, HLA-associated TCR beta chains in a later analysis were more clonally expanded and had lower generation probabilities. Three of the identified cytomegalovirus-associated TCR beta chains were confirmed in vitro to be specific for cytomegalovirus antigens. Cytomegalovirus status was reported to be diagnosed by the classifier with high specificity and sensitivity in both the original and validation cohorts.

Receptors were amplified or captured by the immunoSEQ multiplex PCR assay. For the multiplex PCR, a mixture combining 60 forward primers for TCR Vbeta segments and 13 reverse primers for TCR Jbeta segments was used. A multiplex PCR assay on genomic DNA amplified the CDR3 region of rearranged TCR beta genes. The amplified TCR beta libraries were sequenced on the Illumina HiSeq System as 87-base-pair reads. In the paper's pipeline: In a later analysis, about 80 million unique TCR beta chains were counted across the roughly 700 repertoires, and around 11 million of these chains were shared by at least two donors. A nearest-neighbor algorithm error-corrected the raw reads and collapsed the reads into unique sequences, merging closely related sequences to remove PCR and sequencing errors. V, D and J gene segments were assigned by aligning CDR3 sequences to IMGT reference sequences. For a sequence to be retained, at least a six-nucleotide match to both a V gene segment and a J gene segment was required. A rearrangement counted as productive if the CDR3 had no stop codons and remained in frame with V and J, and every other rearrangement counted as non-productive. CDR3 was defined according to IMGT convention as the region running from the second conserved V-encoded cysteine to the conserved J-encoded phenylalanine. The earlier analysis of 450 to 750 of the donors excluded any sequence lacking an unambiguous match to a single V gene segment. An earlier analysis of around 600 of the donors classified V segments as functional when productive rearrangements were above 56.7% and as segregating when the standard deviation between donors was above 5%. To diagnose cytomegalovirus status from the catalog of TCR beta chain sequences, a statistical classification framework was built. V and J gene assignment, in a later analysis, came from comparing TCR nucleotide sequences with IMGT/GENE-DB human TR gene sequences. The TCRdist pipeline was used in a later analysis to assign CDR3 sequences and most-parsimonious VDJ recombination scenarios. A later analysis defined each TCR beta chain by its CDR3 amino acid sequence plus V-gene family, and excluded reads lacking a unique V-gene family. A later analysis removed 500 to 650 highly shared, low-generation-probability nucleotide sequences to deal with suspected cross-contamination and a sequencing artifact. In a later analysis, a clonal expansion index for each public chain was calculated from normalized within-repertoire ranks of inferred template counts. In a later analysis, generation probabilities were computed using a VDJ recombination model fitted to out-of-frame rearrangements, and the results were checked against IGoR. Hypergeometric tests were used in a later analysis to score TCR-TCR, TCR-HLA and TCR-CMV co-occurrence, with a repertoire-size bias correction applied to the TCR pairs. False discovery rates were estimated in a later analysis by permuting HLA or CMV assignments 20 times. In a later analysis, co-occurring TCRs were grouped with DBSCAN, and TCRdist sequence similarity was added when clustering was performed within HLA-allele-positive subsets. Repertoires with fewer than 30,000 or more than 120,000 public chains, plus five repertoires with anomalous nucleotide sharing, were excluded from co-occurrence clustering. As stored in TCRdb, this immuneACCESS dataset retains in-frame rearrangements with V and J assigned. A fraction of the clones does not appear; measured against another copy, unresolved V genes explain less than half of the discrepancy, and the remainder lacks a known reason. V and J calls and clone size are given by that table; D and trimming were obtained from the DNA. Recorded for this sample are 140,000 or so clones; approximately 80% of them occurred a single time. The ten largest clones represent roughly 9.7% of the sample.

The CDR3 holds 14 amino acids from the cysteine to the phenylalanine. The retained sequence is limited to the CDR3, 42 bases, with the frame set at the first base. Reading the germline V gene (reference sequence) gives CDR1 WNHNN and CDR2 SYGVQD. V lost 2 bases and J lost 6 bases; the stretch between them is 10 bases long. The chain employs TRBV10-1 and TRBJ2-2, with the D gene uncertain. Sequencing input: PBMCs. This receptor was taken from a woman aged 60-75 years in good health and CMV-seropositive. The CDR3 sequence is CASSERQLPGELFF. The DNA is TGCGCCAGCAGTGAGCGCCAGTTACCCGGGGAGCTGTTTTTT.